The next 5 T cell receptor beta chains were all read from a single sample in a study of shared clonotypes between healthy human individuals. The table came from immunoSEQ multiplex PCR; TCRdb's copy has only in-frame clones and leaves some out. This table has about 2 million clones, 85% to 95% appearing once. The naive CD8 fraction comprised CD45RO-negative cells positively selected for CCR7 and excluded terminally differentiated effector memory CD45RA+ cells. The sequenced material came from naive CD8+ T cells sorted from blood. The receptors originated from a man between 18 and 35 years old in good health.

This clone came up once. The CDR3 DNA reads TGCGCCAGCAGCCAAGATGAGAGCGGGAGAGGGGAGAGGGGTGAGCAGTTCTTC. Amino acid sequence: CASSQDESGRGERGEQFF. This chain joins TRBV4-3 and TRBJ2-1; TRBD2 matches at 8 bases. The CDR3 is 18 residues long. Unmatched junction bases numbered 16, after V lost 0 bases and J lost 9 bases. Germline assignment: CDR1 LGHNA and CDR2 YSLEER.

The chain's CDR3 is CASSLVATGGSHGYTF. The CDR3 DNA is TGTGCCAGCAGCTTGGTGGCGACAGGGGGGTCCCATGGCTACACCTTC. This rearrangement joins TRBV5-4 to TRBJ1-2, with 9 bases matching TRBD1. Germline V gives CDR1 SGHNT, CDR2 YYREEE (reference sequence). The trim removed 0 bases at V and 6 bases at J, leaving 9 bases unmatched. The CDR3 covers 16 residues.

V usage is TRBV19 and J usage is TRBJ2-7; no clear D gene. V lost 1 base and J lost 5, with 6 bases in between. Germline CDR1 and CDR2: LNHDA and SQIVND (reference sequence). The CDR3 is 12 amino acids. For the CDR3, the DNA is TGTGCCAGTAGTATAGTAGGCGACGAGCAGTACTTC. Its translation: CASSIVGDEQYF.

The chain has TRBV7-9 and TRBJ1-1, with a weak D call TRBD1 (6 bases). The germline V gene has CDR1 SEHNR and CDR2 FQNEAQ (reference sequence). Trimming left V 5 bases short and J 1 base short, with 11 bases between. The CDR3 extends over 14 amino acids. CDR3 protein: CASSPGHKNTEAFF. The CDR3 nucleotides are TGTGCCAGCAGCCCGGGACATAAGAACACTGAAGCTTTCTTT. The variable domain in full, completed from reference TRBV7-9 and TRBJ1-1, reads DTGVSQNPRHKITKRGQNVTFRCDPISEHNRLYWYRQTLGQGPEFLTYFQNEAQLEKSRLLSDRFSAERPKGSFSTLEIQRTEQGDSAMYLCASSPGHKNTEAFFGQGTRLTVV.

This chain uses TRBV11-2 with TRBJ2-7; no definite D call. In germline, CDR1 is SGHAT, CDR2 FQNNGV. This CDR3 region has 14 residues. The germline V and J ends were trimmed by 5 bases and 5 bases, with 16 bases remaining between them. CDR3 amino acids: CASSPRGGFNEQYF. The CDR3 DNA follows: TGTGCCAGCAGCCCCCGAGGTGGCTTCAACGAGCAGTACTTC.